Shown below are 7 T cell receptor beta chains from a single sample sequenced in a study of T cells in narcolepsy (dated 2018 in TCRdb). The library was produced with the immunoSEQ multiplex PCR assay. TCRdb limited this immuneACCESS table to in-frame rearrangements with V and J called. A share of clones is missing; checked studies link under half to unresolved V genes, and the rest is unexplained. Across this sample there are about 35,000 clones, with about 85% seen only once. 1% to 1.2% of the sample goes to the ten largest clones. The sequencing input was memory (CD45RA-) CD4+ T cells from blood. The sample's cell subset or site label is to be understood as: memory T cells sorted ex vivo from peripheral blood. The source is a human donor in good health.

The chain carries TRBV5-1 and TRBJ2-7, with 14 bases identical to TRBD2. From germline, CDR1 is SGHRS and CDR2 YFSETQ. The CDR3 has 18 residues. J lost 0 bases, V lost 0 bases, and 5 bases had no gene match. This CDR3 reads CASSLGLAGGTSSYEQYF. In DNA form, the CDR3 reads TGCGCCAGCAGCTTGGGACTAGCGGGGGGGACCAGCTCCTACGAGCAGTACTTC.

The chain has TRBV7-3 and TRBJ2-5; 12 bases agree with TRBD2. The V gene's germline CDR1 is SGHTA and CDR2 FQGTGA. V dropped 5 bases and J dropped 9; count of bases not matched to a gene: 4. The CDR3 sequence is 13 residues long. CDR3 region: CASSAGLAGSQYF. Written as DNA, the CDR3 is TGTGCCAGCAGCGCCGGACTAGCGGGGTCCCAGTACTTC.

The chain is built from TRBV28 and TRBJ2-5; tentatively, D is TRBD1 or TRBD2 (5 bases each). The CDR3 consists of 18 residues. V lost 2 bases and J 4 bases, leaving 23 bases between the germline ends. Germline CDR1 and CDR2: MDHEN and SYDVKM. The CDR3 protein is CASSLMIGWTTGGETQYF. CDR3 in DNA: TGTGCCAGCAGTTTAATGATAGGTTGGACAACTGGGGGAGAGACCCAGTACTTC.

The V and J genes are TRBV2 and TRBJ2-7; 7 bases line up with TRBD2. Germline CDR1 is SNHLY and CDR2 is FYNNEI. J lost 6 bases, V lost 8 bases, and 13 bases had no gene match. The CDR3 runs 14 residues. The CDR3 nucleotides read TGTGCCAGCCTTCCGGGGAGGGAGGGGCTCGAGCAGTACTTC. Its protein product is CASLPGREGLEQYF.

V and J are TRBV29-1 and TRBJ2-3; D remains unclear. The CDR3 contains 13 residues. In germline, CDR1 is SQVTM, CDR2 ANQGSEA. Trimming removed 4 bases at V and 2 bases at J, with 10 bases between. CDR3 region: CSVGQDSTDTQYF. DNA of the CDR3: TGCAGCGTTGGGCAGGATTCCACAGATACGCAGTATTTT.

The chain uses TRBV2 and TRBJ1-4, with a tentative D call TRBD1 (6 bases). With 0 bases removed from V and 7 bases from J, the gap between germline ends came to 12 bases. The CDR3 is made up of 15 amino acids. CDR1 is SNHLY, CDR2 FYNNEI, per germline. This CDR3 is CASSEAQGPFEKLFF. CDR3 sequence (DNA): TGTGCCAGCAGTGAAGCGCAGGGGCCCTTTGAAAAACTGTTTTTT.

This rearrangement joins TRBV4-3 to TRBJ1-4, with D unclear. CDR1 and CDR2 (germline): LGHNA, YSLEER. The V gene lost 0 bases and the J gene lost 3 bases, with 11 bases spanning the gap. This CDR3 region has 16 residues. The DNA of the CDR3 is TGCGCCAGCAGCCAAGATAGCGGGATCCCTAATGAAAAACTGTTTTTT. It encodes CASSQDSGIPNEKLFF.